These T cell receptor beta chains were read from a single sample in a study of blood T cell repertoires in COVID-19. TCRdb's table, derived via immunoSEQ multiplex PCR, lists solely in-frame clones and lacks some. The data contain around 140,000 clones, about nine tenths of them singletons. The sequencing sample was made of peripheral blood. The receptors stem from a man older than 75 with acute or convalescent COVID-19. Each CDR3 is given with its conserved first and last residue. D genes are given only for firm matches. For some rows the clone size is stated as once, few or many, or as a class when expanded; others skip it.

length	V	J	D	size	DNA	CDR3
15	TRBV7-3	TRBJ2-3	TRBD2	-	TGTGCCAGCAGCTTCCTCGGACTAGCATCAGATACGCAGTATTTT	CASSFLGLASDTQYF
14	TRBV6-5	TRBJ2-2	TRBD1	-	TGTGCCAGCAGTTACAGAGGGGGCCCCGGGGAGCTGTTTTTT	CASSYRGGPGELFF
14	TRBV11-1	TRBJ1-1	-	-	TGTGCCAGCAGCCCCAGGGCTAGGAACACTGAAGCTTTCTTT	CASSPRARNTEAFF
15	TRBV28	TRBJ2-7	TRBD2	-	TGTGCCAGCAGCGCACCGGGACTAGCGACGCCCGAGCAGTACTTC	CASSAPGLATPEQYF
16	TRBV3-1/TRBV3-2	TRBJ2-3	TRBD2	-	TGTGCCAGCAGCTCCCGGGGGACTAGCGGGGGTCAGACGCAGTATTTT	CASSSRGTSGGQTQYF
14	TRBV2	TRBJ2-7	-	-	TGTGCCAGCAGTGAATCCCAGGGAAAGGGCGAGCAGTACTTC	CASSESQGKGEQYF
14	TRBV4-1	TRBJ2-5	-	-	TGCGCCAGCAGCCAAGATCAGGGAGGATGGACCCAGTACTTC	CASSQDQGGWTQYF
13	TRBV27	TRBJ1-2	-	-	TGTGCCAGCAGCCCGGCGGCCGTTACGGGCTACACCTTC	CASSPAAVTGYTF
14	TRBV28	TRBJ2-7	-	-	TGTGCCAGCAGTGCGGGGGCCCGATCCTACGAGCAGTACTTC	CASSAGARSYEQYF
15	TRBV2	TRBJ1-6	TRBD1	-	TGTGCCAGCAGGGCAGACAGGGAAAGACATTCACCCCTCCACTTT	CASRADRERHSPLHF
13	TRBV18	TRBJ1-1	-	-	TGTGCCAGCTCAGACAGCTGGAACACTGAAGCTTTCTTT	CASSDSWNTEAFF
15	TRBV18	TRBJ1-5	-	-	TGTGCCAGCTCACCAGTAGGAGGGTTTGGTCAGCCCCAGCATTTT	CASSPVGGFGQPQHF
14	TRBV7-2	TRBJ2-2	-	-	TGTGCCAGCAGCTCGCGGAGTCGCACCGGGGAGCTGTTTTTT	CASSSRSRTGELFF
14	TRBV29-1	TRBJ2-3	TRBD1	-	TGCAGCGTTGACGGTTACAGGGGGCCAGATACGCAGTATTTT	CSVDGYRGPDTQYF
14	TRBV5-1	TRBJ2-2	-	few	TGCGCCAGCAGCGAATTAGCCCCCACCGGGGAGCTGTTTTTT	CASSELAPTGELFF
14	TRBV11-3	TRBJ2-1	TRBD1	-	TGTGCCAGCAGCTTATACGACAGGGACAATGAGCAGTTCTTC	CASSLYDRDNEQFF
15	TRBV2	TRBJ2-2	-	-	TGTGCCAGCAGTGTCGTTATTTCGAACACCGGGGAGCTGTTTTTT	CASSVVISNTGELFF
15	TRBV7-3	TRBJ2-3	-	few	TGTGCCAGCAGGCGTAGCGGACCCGAGACAGATACGCAGTATTTT	CASRRSGPETDTQYF
15	TRBV19	TRBJ1-1	-	-	TGTGCCAGTAGTGACCCCGGACGGGGGAACACTGAAGCTTTCTTT	CASSDPGRGNTEAFF
16	TRBV3-1/TRBV3-2	TRBJ1-1	-	-	TGTGCCAGCAGCCAAGATGGCGGGGGCGAGAAAACTGAAGCTTTCTTT	CASSQDGGGEKTEAFF
14	TRBV7-3	TRBJ2-1	TRBD2	-	TGTGCCAGCAGCTTCGGGACTAGAATCAATGAGCAGTTCTTC	CASSFGTRINEQFF
15	TRBV5-1	TRBJ1-1	-	-	TGCGCCAGCAGCGTCCCGGGGACATCGAACACTGAAGCTTTCTTT	CASSVPGTSNTEAFF
12	TRBV30	TRBJ2-1	-	-	TGTGCCTGGACTAGGTCGTACAATGAGCAGTTCTTC	CAWTRSYNEQFF
14	TRBV5-6	TRBJ1-6	TRBD1	-	TGTGCCAGCAGCCCGACAGGGTCGAATTCACCCCTCCACTTT	CASSPTGSNSPLHF
17	TRBV5-1	TRBJ1-1	TRBD1	-	TGCGCCAGCAGCTTTCTCCGACAGGGGCGATTGGACACTGAAGCTTTCTTT	CASSFLRQGRLDTEAFF
15	TRBV6-6	TRBJ1-2	-	-	TGTGCCAGCAGTCAACCGGGTCGCGAGGAACGTGGCTACACCTTC	CASSQPGREERGYTF
16	TRBV7-6	TRBJ2-1	-	-	TGTGCCAGCAGCTTAGTGACTTCTAGCTCCTACAATGAGCAGTTCTTC	CASSLVTSSSYNEQFF
15	TRBV24-1	TRBJ1-2	-	few	TGTGCCACCAGTGCCAGCCGGGAGGCTAACTATGGCTACACCTTC	CATSASREANYGYTF